What follows are 28 T cell receptor beta chains derived from one specimen sequenced in a study of shared clonotypes between healthy human individuals. CD45RO negativity and positive selection for CCR7 defined naive CD8 cells, a population that excluded terminally differentiated effector memory CD45RA+ cells. TCRdb's table, derived via immunoSEQ multiplex PCR, lists solely in-frame clones and lacks some. The sample yields approximately 1.9 million clones, 85% to 95% seen once. Sequencing was performed on naive CD8+ T cells from PBMCs. These receptors were obtained from a man in his late teens or twenties in good health. Some clones in this sample may be carry-over from other donors' samples.

The rearrangement uses TRBV29-1 and TRBJ1-5, with D unclear. The ends were cut back, 6 bases at V and 11 bases at J, with 23 bases in the middle. The CDR3 consists of 14 residues. CDR1 SQVTM and CDR2 ANQGSEA come from the germline V gene. The CDR3 coding sequence is TGCAGCGTCATATGGACCGTGACCCCACTGTCCCAGCATTTT. Protein: CSVIWTVTPLSQHF.

The V gene is TRBV7-2, the J gene TRBJ2-1; a possible D gene is TRBD2 (6 bases). In germline, CDR1 is SGHTA, CDR2 FQGNSA. The CDR3 covers 13 residues. Trimming removed 4 bases from V and 8 bases from J, with 12 bases in between. In DNA form, the CDR3 reads TGTGCCAGCAGCTCAGCTTGGGGGGATGAGCAGTTCTTC. Its protein product is CASSSAWGDEQFF.

This clone appeared once. J is TRBJ2-3 and V is TRBV7-8, with 10 bases that match TRBD2. CDR1 is SGHVS and CDR2 is FQNEAQ in the germline V gene. With 1 base clipped from V and 2 bases from J, the junction kept 6 bases outside the gene matches. The CDR3 contains 17 residues. CDR3 sequence: CASSLELSGRATDTQYF. The CDR3 DNA sequence: TGTGCCAGCAGCTTAGAGCTAAGCGGGAGGGCCACAGATACGCAGTATTTT.

This chain joins TRBV6-7 and TRBJ2-3; 10 bases agree with TRBD2. TRBV6-7 is an open reading frame whose function is uncertain. The length of the CDR3 is 18 residues. The V and J ends lost 2 bases and 4 bases, in that order; junction bases with no gene match: 12. CDR3 sequence: CASSYEREGRFVPDTQYF. Written as DNA, the CDR3 is TGTGCCAGCAGTTACGAGCGGGAGGGCCGGTTTGTCCCAGATACGCAGTATTTT.

The chain recombines TRBV27 with TRBJ2-3; 8 bases agree with TRBD1. The ends lost 5 bases at V and 6 bases at J; junction bases unmatched: 4. The CDR3 has 13 amino acids. In germline, CDR1 is MNHEY, CDR2 SMNVEV (reference sequence). CDR3: CASSPGQADTQYF. The DNA for the CDR3 is TGTGCCAGCAGTCCGGGACAGGCGGATACGCAGTATTTT.

The CDR3 region is CASSEWVRETANEKLFF. The CDR3, as DNA: TGTGCCAGCAGTGAATGGGTCAGGGAGACGGCTAATGAAAAACTGTTTTTT. The V call is TRBV6-1, the J call TRBJ1-4, with D perhaps matching TRBD1 (5 bases). The CDR3 contains 17 residues. Trimming left V 2 bases short and J 3 bases short, with 16 bases between. Germline V gene data show CDR1 as MNHNS and CDR2 as SASEGT.

The rearrangement links TRBV27 to TRBJ2-7, with D possibly matching TRBD2 (6 bases). Germline V gene data show CDR1 as MNHEY and CDR2 as SMNVEV (reference sequence). V shed 5 bases and J shed 2 bases, with 10 bases lying between them. The CDR3 totals 13 residues. CDR3 amino acids: CASSPGLPYEQYF. In nucleotides, the CDR3 is TGTGCCAGCAGTCCGGGACTCCCCTACGAGCAGTACTTC.

The gene calls are TRBV6-7 and TRBJ1-6, with TRBD1 as a possible D gene (5 bases). Being an ORF, TRBV6-7 has a function that is uncertain. Trimming pared 5 bases from V and 8 bases from J, leaving 16 bases between. The CDR3 runs to 15 residues. The CDR3 is CASSPSRGTHSPLHF. CDR3 bases: TGTGCCAGCAGTCCCTCCCGGGGCACCCATTCACCCCTCCACTTT.

The V and J genes are TRBV6-6 and TRBJ2-3; no reliable D call. This CDR3 has 15 amino acids. Germline CDR1 is MNHNY and CDR2 is SVGAGI (reference sequence). Deletions cut 4 bases from V and 0 bases from J, with 11 bases between. The CDR3, as DNA: TGTGCCAGCAGTTCTCCCGGCCGGAGCACAGATACGCAGTATTTT. Translated: CASSSPGRSTDTQYF.

The chain joins TRBV9 to TRBJ1-2; the match to TRBD1 covers 10 bases. The CDR3 spans 17 residues. Looked up from germline, CDR1 is SGDLS and CDR2 is YYNGEE. V was pared by 3 bases and J by 0 bases, with 8 bases of the junction left unmatched. DNA for the CDR3: TGTGCCAGCAGCGGGACAGGGGGGGACAAAGCTAACTATGGCTACACCTTC. Translated, it gives CASSGTGGDKANYGYTF.

This rearrangement joins TRBV11-2 to TRBJ2-1; possible D gene TRBD1, 5 bases. CDR3 size: 16 residues. Trimming removed 5 bases at V and 0 bases at J, with 14 bases between. Germline V gene data show CDR1 as SGHAT and CDR2 as FQNNGV. The CDR3, as DNA: TGTGCCAGCAGCCCCGGACACCCGAGCTCCTACAATGAGCAGTTCTTC. Encoded protein: CASSPGHPSSYNEQFF.

The rearrangement joins TRBV28 to TRBJ1-6, with 7 bases lining up with TRBD1. This CDR3 region has 16 residues. The germline V gene has CDR1 MDHEN and CDR2 SYDVKM. V was pared by 1 base and J by 4 bases, with 4 bases of the junction left unmatched. In nucleotides, the CDR3 is TGTGCCAGCAGTTTATACAGGGGACCTTATAATTCACCCCTCCACTTT. Its protein product is CASSLYRGPYNSPLHF.

In this sample, this clone turned up once. CDR3: CASSYTGGYNEQFF. CDR3 coding DNA: TGTGCCAGTAGTTATACGGGAGGCTACAATGAGCAGTTCTTC. The chain has TRBV19 and TRBJ2-1; 7 bases fit TRBD2. Germline lookup yields CDR1 LNHDA and CDR2 SQIVND (reference sequence). V shed 5 bases, J shed 3 bases, and the junction held 4 bases outside the gene matches. The CDR3 has 14 amino acids.

This clone was seen a single time. The chain is built from TRBV13 and TRBJ2-7, with D perhaps assigned TRBD1 or TRBD2 (6 bases each). The germline V gene encodes CDR1 PRHDT and CDR2 FYEKMQ (reference sequence). This CDR3 region has 13 residues. V lost 8 bases and J lost 6, with 17 bases in between. The CDR3 reads CASSQRGRGEQYF. CDR3 in DNA: TGTGCCAGCTCACAACGGGGGCGCGGCGAGCAGTACTTC.

The chain couples TRBV29-1 to TRBJ2-1; 9 positions agree with TRBD1. The V segment lost 5 bases and the J segment 6 bases; nucleotides outside the gene matches: 8. Germline values: CDR1 SQVTM, CDR2 ANQGSEA. The CDR3 has 14 residues. The CDR3 protein is CSVQQGAYPNEQFF. CDR3 DNA sequence: TGCAGCGTTCAACAGGGGGCCTACCCCAATGAGCAGTTCTTC.

The chain couples TRBV6-5 to TRBJ2-7; D not certain. The V gene lost 2 bases and the J gene lost 4 bases, with 12 bases spanning the gap. Per the germline V gene, CDR1 is MNHEY and CDR2 is SVGAGI. The CDR3 totals 14 residues. CDR3 bases: TGTGCCAGCAGTTACGGGAACAGACCTTACGAGCAGTACTTC. Translation: CASSYGNRPYEQYF.

The V gene is TRBV28, the J gene TRBJ2-1; D remains ambiguous. Trimming stripped 0 bases from V and 7 bases from J, with 10 bases between. Per the germline V gene, CDR1 is MDHEN and CDR2 is SYDVKM. The CDR3 is 14 amino acids. Here the CDR3 DNA reads TGTGCCAGCAGTTTATGGCCCGACCGGAATGAGCAGTTCTTC. Encoded protein: CASSLWPDRNEQFF.

The chain employs TRBV7-9 and TRBJ1-2; D call uncertain. CDR3 length: 16 residues. With 2 bases removed from V and 5 bases from J, the gap between germline ends came to 18 bases. The germline V gene has CDR1 SEHNR and CDR2 FQNEAQ (reference sequence). DNA for the CDR3: TGTGCCAGCAGCTTACCCGTCTATCTTGGCCAATATGGCTACACCTTC. This encodes CASSLPVYLGQYGYTF.

The chain employs TRBV11-2 and TRBJ2-5; D is uncertain. This CDR3 has 14 residues. Between the trimmed V and J ends, which lost 5 bases and 7 bases, there was a span of 17 bases. Germline V gene sequence: CDR1 SGHAT, CDR2 FQNNGV. This chain's CDR3 is CASSVTQLSRTQYF. The CDR3 DNA is TGTGCCAGCAGCGTTACCCAACTATCTCGGACCCAGTACTTC.

The CDR3 DNA sequence: TGTGCCAGTAGTATTCGAGGGTCAATGAACACTGAAGCTTTCTTT. Amino acid sequence: CASSIRGSMNTEAFF. The rearrangement links TRBV19 to TRBJ1-1, with no clear D. This CDR3 has 15 amino acids. V was clipped by 3 bases and J by 0 bases, with 11 bases between them. Germline values: CDR1 LNHDA, CDR2 SQIVND (reference sequence). Drawing the rest from reference TRBV19 and TRBJ1-1, the complete variable domain is DGGITQSPKYLFRKEGQNVTLSCEQNLNHDAMYWYRQDPGQGLRLIYYSQIVNDFQKGDIAEGYSVSREKKESFPLTVTSAQKNPTAFYLCASSIRGSMNTEAFFGQGTRLTVV.

The chain combines TRBV11-2 with TRBJ2-2; D uncertain. Trimming removed 1 base from V and 8 bases from J, with 14 bases in between. The CDR3 loop spans 15 amino acids. Per germline, CDR1 SGHAT and CDR2 FQNNGV. The CDR3 sequence: CASSLAATTTGELFF. The CDR3 DNA follows: TGTGCCAGCAGCTTAGCGGCAACCACTACGGGGGAGCTGTTTTTT. The full variable domain, rest sourced from reference TRBV11-2 and TRBJ2-2, is EAGVAQSPRYKIIEKRQSVAFWCNPISGHATLYWYQQILGQGPKLLIQFQNNGVVDDSQLPKDRFSAERLKGVDSTLKIQPAKLEDSAVYLCASSLAATTTGELFFGEGSRLTVL.

V gene TRBV4-1 combines with J gene TRBJ2-1, with a possible D match to TRBD2 (5 bases). Between the trimmed V and J ends, which lost 0 bases and 5 bases, there was a span of 26 bases. The germline gives CDR1 MGHRA, CDR2 YSYEKL. The CDR3 totals 20 residues. CDR3 nucleotide sequence: TGCGCCAGCAGCCAAGATCCCCGGGCTAGTTCGGAGGTGAGTCACAATGAGCAGTTCTTC. Translated: CASSQDPRASSEVSHNEQFF.

This clone was observed once. This CDR3 reads CASNRGTSGNEQFF. The CDR3 nucleotides read TGTGCCAGCAACAGGGGGACTAGCGGCAATGAGCAGTTCTTC. The chain employs TRBV2 and TRBJ2-1, with 11 bases that match TRBD2. This CDR3 has 14 residues. V gave up 7 bases and J gave up 6 bases; unmatched junction bases: 5. The germline gives CDR1 SNHLY, CDR2 FYNNEI.

The genes are TRBV7-9 and TRBJ2-1; D may correspond to TRBD1 or TRBD2 (5 bases each). The germline V gene encodes CDR1 SEHNR and CDR2 FQNEAQ (reference sequence). The CDR3 sequence is 16 residues long. Trimming removed 4 bases from V and 2 bases from J, with 15 bases in between. Written as DNA, the CDR3 is TGTGCCAGCAGCTCTACAACGGGACCACCCTACAATGAGCAGTTCTTC. Amino acids: CASSSTTGPPYNEQFF.

The rearrangement links TRBV7-6 to TRBJ2-5; 8 bases map to TRBD1. V gave up 1 base and J gave up 7 bases; unmatched junction bases: 2. Germline CDR1 and CDR2: SGHVS and FNYEAQ. The CDR3 length is 13 residues. CDR3 nucleotides: TGTGCCAGCAGCTTAGAACAGGGGGGGACCCAGTACTTC. Amino acids: CASSLEQGGTQYF. The full variable domain, its missing parts supplied by reference TRBV7-6 and TRBJ2-5, is GAGVSQSPRYKVTKRGQDVALRCDPISGHVSLYWYRQALGQGPEFLTYFNYEAQQDKSGLPNDRFSAERPEGSISTLTIQRTEQRDSAMYRCASSLEQGGTQYFGPGTRLLVL.

V gene TRBV11-2 combines with J gene TRBJ1-5, with 12 bases matching TRBD1. Looked up from germline, CDR1 is SGHAT and CDR2 is FQNNGV. CDR3 length: 15 amino acids. The J segment lost 4 bases and the V segment lost 5 bases, leaving 3 bases of the junction unmatched. Here the CDR3 reads CASSLGQGANQPQHF. CDR3 in DNA: TGTGCCAGCAGCCTGGGACAGGGGGCAAATCAGCCCCAGCATTTT.

This clone was detected a few times. The chain employs TRBV5-1 and TRBJ2-1, with TRBD2 as a possible D gene (5 bases). Trimming took off 0 bases at V and 4 bases at J, with 11 bases between the two ends. This CDR3 contains 15 residues. Germline V gene lookup returns CDR1 SGHRS and CDR2 YFSETQ. DNA of the CDR3: TGCGCCAGCAGCTTGGCCTGGACTGGGTACAATGAGCAGTTCTTC. Its protein product is CASSLAWTGYNEQFF. Using reference TRBV5-1 and TRBJ2-1 for the parts outside the CDR3, the full variable domain is KAGVTQTPRYLIKTRGQQVTLSCSPISGHRSVSWYQQTPGQGLQFLFEYFSETQRNKGNFPGRFSGRQFSNSRSEMNVSTLELGDSALYLCASSLAWTGYNEQFFGPGTRLTVL.

This chain links TRBV7-3 with TRBJ2-3; D is perhaps TRBD1 (6 bases). The V gene's germline CDR1 is SGHTA and CDR2 FQGTGA. With 0 bases removed from V and 1 base from J, the gap between germline ends came to 11 bases. The CDR3 is 16 amino acids. The CDR3 sequence is CASSLTGRQGTDTQYF. The CDR3 DNA follows: TGTGCCAGCAGCTTAACGGGAAGACAGGGCACAGATACGCAGTATTTT. Looking up the rest from reference TRBV7-3 and TRBJ2-3 gives the full variable domain: GAGVSQTPSNKVTEKGKYVELRCDPISGHTALYWYRQSLGQGPEFLIYFQGTGAADDSGLPNDRFFAVRPEGSVSTLKIQRTERGDSAVYLCASSLTGRQGTDTQYFGPGTRLTVL.